The clone carrying this T cell receptor beta chain was detected only a few times. What it binds is not known. This specimen belongs to a study of early T cells in non-severe SARS-CoV-2 infection. The overall study: With bulk RNA from unsorted whole blood as input, sequencing yielded unpaired chains. The study, taken as a whole, reports: Missing private and CD4 specificities, VDJdb matching favored anti-spike CD8 responses.

Germline CDR1 is SGHTA and CDR2 is FQGNSA. With V trimmed by 2 bases and J by 5 bases, 7 bases remained unmatched. CDR3 length: 17 amino acids. Individual cDNA molecules each received unique molecular identifiers attached to them. TCRdb reanalysed the 5' RACE reads using MiXCR and keeps one entry per CDR3 protein. The sample includes about 26,000 distinct CDR3 sequences, about 4.6% seen only once; the top ten take about 10%. The source of this sequence is an adult who was a healthcare worker with PCR-confirmed SARS-CoV-2 infection or an uninfected control (not recorded which). V usage is TRBV7-2 and J usage is TRBJ2-1; 12 positions match TRBD2. The specimen was whole blood. The CDR3 DNA is TGTGCCAGCAGCTTACAAACTCGGACTAGCGGGAACAATGAGCAGTTCTTC. Protein sequence: CASSLQTRTSGNNEQFF.